The clone carrying this T cell receptor beta chain was recorded at least ten times. Its specificity is not known. A junction boundary mismatches the germline segment, possibly from a read error. The sample belongs to a study of T-cell reconstitution after alpha-beta-depleted transplantation in children. Germline V gives CDR1 LGHNA, CDR2 YNFKEQ. The CDR3 consists of 13 residues. Study results and limitations: One year after transplant, T-cell counts and diversity came mostly from newly produced T cells.

The authors prepared the TCRbeta library with unique molecular identifiers. TCRdb ran MiXCR on the PCR reads and lists one entry per CDR3 protein. The sample lists over 150,000 distinct CDR3 sequences, under 8.5% occurring once. The source was PBMCs, collected before TCRalphabeta/CD19-depleted stem cell transplant. The J gene is TRBJ1-1, the V gene TRBV4-2; D gene ambiguous. The clonotype was recovered from a boy aged 2-9 years with acute lymphoblastic leukemia, due to receive a stem cell transplant. CDR3 amino acids: CASSQDKGTEAFF. Written as DNA, the CDR3 is TGTGCCAGCAGTCAAGACAAGGGCACTGAAGCTTTCTTT.